A selection of T cell receptor beta chains follows, all from one sample in a study of cytomegalovirus exposure and HLA in healthy donors. The assay was immunoSEQ multiplex PCR, and TCRdb's table has in-frame clones only and misses some. Of about 130,000 clones in the sample, 82% were seen once. Specimen: PBMCs. These receptors were taken from a woman between 45 and 65 years old in good health and CMV-seropositive. Both conserved end residues are part of each CDR3. The order of the fields is D gene, J gene, clone size, V gene, CDR3 protein, CDR3 DNA. The D gene is left open where the match is weak. The size field is filled for only some rows; it gives once, few, many or a size class.

d_gene: TRBD2
j_gene: TRBJ2-1
abundance: NA
v_gene: TRBV29-1
CDR3aa: CSVEAQLAGDREQFF
CDR3nt: TGCAGCGTTGAAGCTCAACTAGCGGGGGACAGGGAGCAGTTCTTC

d_gene: NA
j_gene: TRBJ2-7
abundance: NA
v_gene: TRBV7-8
CDR3aa: CASSLGGLNEQYF
CDR3nt: TGTGCCAGCAGCTTAGGCGGGTTAAACGAGCAGTACTTC

d_gene: TRBD2
j_gene: TRBJ2-1
abundance: NA
v_gene: TRBV4-1
CDR3aa: CASSHPSGSTYNEQFF
CDR3nt: TGCGCCAGCAGCCACCCTAGCGGGAGCACGTACAATGAGCAGTTCTTC

d_gene: TRBD2
j_gene: TRBJ2-7
abundance: NA
v_gene: TRBV2
CDR3aa: CASKGASGSRQQYF
CDR3nt: TGTGCCAGCAAAGGCGCTAGCGGGAGCCGGCAGCAGTACTTC

d_gene: TRBD2
j_gene: TRBJ2-7
abundance: NA
v_gene: TRBV18
CDR3aa: CASSPGTNEQYF
CDR3nt: TGTGCCAGCTCACCAGGGACTAACGAGCAGTACTTC

d_gene: NA
j_gene: TRBJ2-1
abundance: NA
v_gene: TRBV6-6
CDR3aa: CASSYSVSLSYNEQFF
CDR3nt: TGTGCCAGCAGTTACTCAGTCAGTTTGTCCTACAATGAGCAGTTCTTC

d_gene: NA
j_gene: TRBJ2-7
abundance: NA
v_gene: TRBV5-1
CDR3aa: CASSLGGTAISYEQYF
CDR3nt: TGTGCCAGCAGCTTGGGGGGGACAGCCATCTCCTACGAGCAGTACTTC

d_gene: TRBD2
j_gene: TRBJ2-1
abundance: NA
v_gene: TRBV7-9
CDR3aa: CASSLDVAGGPQFF
CDR3nt: TGTGCCAGCAGCTTAGACGTAGCGGGAGGCCCCCAGTTCTTC

d_gene: NA
j_gene: TRBJ2-5
abundance: NA
v_gene: TRBV5-4
CDR3aa: CASSWPGDVQETQYF
CDR3nt: TGTGCCAGCAGCTGGCCGGGGGACGTCCAAGAGACCCAGTACTTC

d_gene: TRBD1
j_gene: TRBJ1-1
abundance: medium-sized
v_gene: TRBV19
CDR3aa: CASMWSTGLTEAFF
CDR3nt: TGTGCCAGTATGTGGTCGACAGGGTTAACTGAAGCTTTCTTT

d_gene: TRBD1
j_gene: TRBJ1-1
abundance: NA
v_gene: TRBV9
CDR3aa: CASSGGQGETEAFF
CDR3nt: TGTGCCAGCAGCGGCGGACAGGGAGAAACTGAAGCTTTCTTT